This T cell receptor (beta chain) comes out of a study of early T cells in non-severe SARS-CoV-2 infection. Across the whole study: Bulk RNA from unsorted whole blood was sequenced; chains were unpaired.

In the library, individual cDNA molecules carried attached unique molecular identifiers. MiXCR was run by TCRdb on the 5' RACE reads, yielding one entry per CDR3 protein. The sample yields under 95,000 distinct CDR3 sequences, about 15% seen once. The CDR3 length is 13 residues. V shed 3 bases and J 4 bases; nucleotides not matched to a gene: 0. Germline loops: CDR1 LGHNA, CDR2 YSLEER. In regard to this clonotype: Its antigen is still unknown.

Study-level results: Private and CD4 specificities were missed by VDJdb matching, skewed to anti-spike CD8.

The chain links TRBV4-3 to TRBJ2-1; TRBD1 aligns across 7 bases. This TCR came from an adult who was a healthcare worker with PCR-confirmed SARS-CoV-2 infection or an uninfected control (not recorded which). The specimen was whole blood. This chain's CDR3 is CASSHRGYNEQFF. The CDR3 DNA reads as TGCGCCAGCAGCCACAGGGGGTACAATGAGCAGTTCTTC.